This T cell receptor beta chain was sequenced during a study of blood T cell repertoires in COVID-19. The wider study: Sample material is recorded as cDNA or gDNA derived from T cells, B-cell-depleted T cells, or PBMCs.

Libraries were prepared by immunoSEQ multiplex PCR; TCRdb keeps only in-frame clonotypes and omits some of them. This table holds fewer than 70,000 clones, 80% to 95% found once. CDR1 is ENHRY, CDR2 SYGVKD, per germline. With 3 bases clipped from V and 5 bases from J, the junction kept 10 bases outside the gene matches. This CDR3 spans 16 amino acids. The clonotype comes from a woman over 75 with active COVID-19. The chain joins TRBV10-3 to TRBJ2-5; 9 bases are a match to TRBD1. The specimen sequenced was peripheral blood. In DNA form, the CDR3 reads TGTGCCATCAGTGAATACGACCGGGACAGGGACGAGACCCAGTACTTC. This encodes CAISEYDRDRDETQYF.